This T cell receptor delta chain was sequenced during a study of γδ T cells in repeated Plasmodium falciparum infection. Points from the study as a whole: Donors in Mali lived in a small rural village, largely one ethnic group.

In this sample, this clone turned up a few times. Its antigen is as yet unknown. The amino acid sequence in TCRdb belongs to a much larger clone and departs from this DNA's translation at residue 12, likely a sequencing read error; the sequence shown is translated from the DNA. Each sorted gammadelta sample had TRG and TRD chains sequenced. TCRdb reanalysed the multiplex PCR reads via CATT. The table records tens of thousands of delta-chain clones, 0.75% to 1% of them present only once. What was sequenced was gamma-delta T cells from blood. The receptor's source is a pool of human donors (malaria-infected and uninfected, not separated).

The CDR3 coding sequence is TGTGCCTGTGACCCTTGGGGTCAAACCGTGGGGGCAGCACAACTCTTCTTT. Encoded protein: CACDPWGQTVGAAQLFF. This chain joins TRDV2 and TRDJ2, with D possibly TRDD3 on 6 matching bases. Since TCRdb gives no J gene, matching the DNA to germline was used here to assign it. The germline CDR1 and CDR2 sequences are GEAIGNYY and EKD. V lost 3 bases, J lost 6 bases, and 22 bases lay in between. CDR3 length equals 17 residues.